The next 5 T cell receptor beta chains were all read from a single sample in a study of T cell changes during pregnancy in multiple sclerosis. Produced via immunoSEQ multiplex PCR; TCRdb's table is partial and in-frame only. There are under 60,000 clones in the sample; approximately 94% occur only once, and around 0.34% lies in the top ten. The sample was CD4+ T cells from peripheral blood mononuclear cells, taken in the third trimester of pregnancy. The receptors here all came from a female donor with multiple sclerosis, enrolled in a pregnancy study.

The gene calls are TRBV5-1 and TRBJ2-2; 7 bases are shared with TRBD1. This CDR3 is 15 amino acids long. The germline CDR1 and CDR2 sequences are SGHRS and YFSETQ. V shed 0 bases, J shed 4 bases, and the junction held 3 bases outside the gene matches. The CDR3 is CASSLVGGGTGELFF. CDR3 DNA: TGCGCCAGCAGCTTGGTAGGGGGCGGCACCGGGGAGCTGTTTTTT.

The V and J genes are TRBV6-5 and TRBJ2-1, with a possible D match to TRBD2 (5 bases). V shed 6 bases and J shed 0 bases, with 12 bases lying between them. This CDR3 has 15 residues. The germline V gene encodes CDR1 MNHEY and CDR2 SVGAGI. The CDR3 reads CASRAPGSSYNEQFF. The CDR3 coding sequence is TGTGCCAGCAGGGCCCCGGGGAGCTCCTACAATGAGCAGTTCTTC.

The chain uses TRBV11-3 and TRBJ2-2, with D tentatively TRBD1 (5 bases). This CDR3 is built from 14 residues. V lost 3 bases and J lost 4, with 9 bases in between. Germline V CDR1 and CDR2: SGHNT, YENEEA. The CDR3 sequence: CASSFLRATGELFF. The CDR3 nucleotides are TGTGCCAGCAGCTTCCTCAGGGCCACCGGGGAGCTGTTTTTT.

V usage is TRBV5-6 and J usage is TRBJ1-4; possible D gene TRBD1, 5 bases. The CDR3 spans 14 residues. V dropped 2 bases and J dropped 4 bases, with 9 bases sitting between them. CDR1 is SGHDT, CDR2 YYEEEE, per germline. In nucleotides, the CDR3 is TGTGCCAGCAGCTTAGCAGGGATTAATGAAAAACTGTTTTTT. Translated: CASSLAGINEKLFF.

The genes are TRBV23-1 and TRBJ2-3; a possible D gene is TRBD1 (7 bases). TRBV23-1 is an open reading frame, and its role is uncertain. This CDR3 region has 21 residues. V dropped 0 bases and J dropped 5 bases, with 30 bases sitting between them. The CDR3: CASSQSRAGGSMDGKGDTQYF. The CDR3 DNA sequence: TGCGCCAGCAGTCAATCGAGGGCAGGGGGGAGTATGGACGGGAAGGGAGATACGCAGTATTTT.